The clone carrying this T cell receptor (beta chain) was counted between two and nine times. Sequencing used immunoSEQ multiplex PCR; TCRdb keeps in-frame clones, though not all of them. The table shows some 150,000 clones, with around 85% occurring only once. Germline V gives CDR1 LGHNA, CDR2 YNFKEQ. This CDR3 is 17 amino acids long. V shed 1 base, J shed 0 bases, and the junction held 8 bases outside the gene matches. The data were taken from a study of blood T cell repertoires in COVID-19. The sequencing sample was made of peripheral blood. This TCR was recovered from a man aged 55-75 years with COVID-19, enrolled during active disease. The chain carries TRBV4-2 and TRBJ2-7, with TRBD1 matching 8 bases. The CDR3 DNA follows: TGTGCCAGCAGCCAAGGAATGACAGGGGTCAGCTCCTACGAGCAGTACTTC. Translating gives CASSQGMTGVSSYEQYF.